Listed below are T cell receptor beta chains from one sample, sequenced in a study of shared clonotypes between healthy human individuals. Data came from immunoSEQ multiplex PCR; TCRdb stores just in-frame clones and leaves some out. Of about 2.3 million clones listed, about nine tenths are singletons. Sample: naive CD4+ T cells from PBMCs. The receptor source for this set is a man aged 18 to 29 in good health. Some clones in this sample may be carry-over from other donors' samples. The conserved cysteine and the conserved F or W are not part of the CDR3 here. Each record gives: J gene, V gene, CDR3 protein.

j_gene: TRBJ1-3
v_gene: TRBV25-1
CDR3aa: ASSDRTQGSGNTIY

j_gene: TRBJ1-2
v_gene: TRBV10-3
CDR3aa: AIGAAGSNYGYT

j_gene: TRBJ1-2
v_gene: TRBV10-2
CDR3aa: ATQSVARENGYT

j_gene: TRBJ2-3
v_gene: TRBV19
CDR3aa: ASTPTTGRDTQY

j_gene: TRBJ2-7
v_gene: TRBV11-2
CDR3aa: ASSPLRLAVGYEQY

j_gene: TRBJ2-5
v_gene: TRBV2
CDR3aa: ASRPRLTGQETQY

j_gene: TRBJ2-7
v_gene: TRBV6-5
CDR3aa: ATRPRVNSYEQY

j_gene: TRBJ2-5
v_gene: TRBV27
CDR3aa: ASSPGTSGRGETQY

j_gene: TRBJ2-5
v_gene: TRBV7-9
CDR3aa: ASTHSGETQY

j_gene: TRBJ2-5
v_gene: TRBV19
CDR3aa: ASRRQAQETQY

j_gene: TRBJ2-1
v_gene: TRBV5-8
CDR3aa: ASSLLTTGSGIEQF

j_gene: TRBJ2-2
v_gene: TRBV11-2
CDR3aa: ASSRAGTGLHGELF

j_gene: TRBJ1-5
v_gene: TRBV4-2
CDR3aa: ASSQDSQGVTYQPQH

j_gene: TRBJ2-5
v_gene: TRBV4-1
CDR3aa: ASSARRGDRSEAETQY

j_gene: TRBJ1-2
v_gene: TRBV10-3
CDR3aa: ANTGQGNYGYT

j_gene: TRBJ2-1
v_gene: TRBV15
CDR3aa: ATSRDSNEQF

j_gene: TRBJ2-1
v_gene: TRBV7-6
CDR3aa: ASSLGSGSSYNEQF

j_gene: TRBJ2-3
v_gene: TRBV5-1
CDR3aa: ASSMLSGGTDTQY

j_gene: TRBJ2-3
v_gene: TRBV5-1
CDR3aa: ASSWATGGKGTDTQY

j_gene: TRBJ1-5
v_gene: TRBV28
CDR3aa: ASKRQGNQPQH

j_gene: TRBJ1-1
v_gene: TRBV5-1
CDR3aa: ASSLDNEFEAF

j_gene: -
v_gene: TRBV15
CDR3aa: ATSRDRDRDEQY

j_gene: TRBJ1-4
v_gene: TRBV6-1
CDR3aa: ASSGSAGQTNEKLF

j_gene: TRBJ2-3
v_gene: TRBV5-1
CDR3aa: ASSRDTSTDTQY

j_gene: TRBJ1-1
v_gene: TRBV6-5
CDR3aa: ASSLLPPSGPEAF

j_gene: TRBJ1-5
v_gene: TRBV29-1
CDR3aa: SVAGQGGGGDSNQPQH

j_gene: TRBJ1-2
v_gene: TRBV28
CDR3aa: ASTVQTLNYGYT

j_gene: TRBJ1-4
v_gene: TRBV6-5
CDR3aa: ASSARDRGYEKLF

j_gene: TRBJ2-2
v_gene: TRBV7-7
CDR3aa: ASSTGTGAGELF

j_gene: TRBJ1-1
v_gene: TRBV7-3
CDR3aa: ASSVDGNTEAF

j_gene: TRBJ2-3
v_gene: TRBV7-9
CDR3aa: ASSLDHRGAEGTDTQY

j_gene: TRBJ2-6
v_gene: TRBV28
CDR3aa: ASSPPGSGANVLT